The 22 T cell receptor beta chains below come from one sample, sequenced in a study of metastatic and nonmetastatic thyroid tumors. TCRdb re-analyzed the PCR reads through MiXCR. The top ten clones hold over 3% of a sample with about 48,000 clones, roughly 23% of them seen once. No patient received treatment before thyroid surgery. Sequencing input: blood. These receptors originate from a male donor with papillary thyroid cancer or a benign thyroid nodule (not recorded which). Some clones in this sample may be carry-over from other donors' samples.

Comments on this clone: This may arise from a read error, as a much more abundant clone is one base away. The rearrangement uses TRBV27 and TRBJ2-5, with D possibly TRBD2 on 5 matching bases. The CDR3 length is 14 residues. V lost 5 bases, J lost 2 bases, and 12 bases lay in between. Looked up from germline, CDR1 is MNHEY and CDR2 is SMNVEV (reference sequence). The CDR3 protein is CASSIREGQETQYF. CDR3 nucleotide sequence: TGTGCCAGCAGTATACGGGAAGGACAAGAGACCCAGTACTTC.

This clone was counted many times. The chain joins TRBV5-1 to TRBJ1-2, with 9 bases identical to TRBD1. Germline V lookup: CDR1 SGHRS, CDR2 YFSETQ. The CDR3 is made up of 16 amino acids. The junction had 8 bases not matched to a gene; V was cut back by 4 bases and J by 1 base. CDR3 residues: CASSPDRGAHNYGYTF. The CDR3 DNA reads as TGCGCCAGCAGCCCAGACAGGGGGGCCCATAACTATGGCTACACCTTC.

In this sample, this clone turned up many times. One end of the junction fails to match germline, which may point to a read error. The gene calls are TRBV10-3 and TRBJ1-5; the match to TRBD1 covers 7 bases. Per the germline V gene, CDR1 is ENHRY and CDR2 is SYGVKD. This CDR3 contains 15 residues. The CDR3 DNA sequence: TGTGCCGTCAGGACGGGACAGCAGAGCAATCAGCCCCAGCATTTT. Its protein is CAVRTGQQSNQPQHF.

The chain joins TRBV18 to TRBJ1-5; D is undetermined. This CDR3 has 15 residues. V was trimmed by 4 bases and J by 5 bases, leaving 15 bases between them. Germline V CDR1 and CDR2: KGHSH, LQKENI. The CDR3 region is CASSLTLSRDQPQHF. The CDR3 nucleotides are TGTGCCAGCTCACTCACACTCTCAAGGGATCAGCCCCAGCATTTT.

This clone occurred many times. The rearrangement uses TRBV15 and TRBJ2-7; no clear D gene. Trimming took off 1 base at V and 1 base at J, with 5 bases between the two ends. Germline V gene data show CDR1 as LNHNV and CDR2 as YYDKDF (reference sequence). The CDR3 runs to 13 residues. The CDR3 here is CATSRVSSYEQYF. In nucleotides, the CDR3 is TGTGCCACCAGCAGAGTCAGTTCCTACGAGCAGTACTTC.

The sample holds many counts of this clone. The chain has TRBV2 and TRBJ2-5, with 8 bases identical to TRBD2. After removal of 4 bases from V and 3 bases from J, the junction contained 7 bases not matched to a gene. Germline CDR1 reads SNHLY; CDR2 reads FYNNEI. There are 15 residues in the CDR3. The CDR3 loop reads CASSGLAGFKETQYF. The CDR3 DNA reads TGTGCCAGCAGTGGCCTAGCGGGTTTCAAAGAGACCCAGTACTTC.

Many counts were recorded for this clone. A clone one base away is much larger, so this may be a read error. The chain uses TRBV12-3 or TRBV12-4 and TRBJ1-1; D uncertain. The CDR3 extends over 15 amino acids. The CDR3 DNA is TGTGCCGGCAGGCCGGGCGCCAAGATGAACACTGAAGCTTTCTTT. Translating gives CAGRPGAKMNTEAFF.

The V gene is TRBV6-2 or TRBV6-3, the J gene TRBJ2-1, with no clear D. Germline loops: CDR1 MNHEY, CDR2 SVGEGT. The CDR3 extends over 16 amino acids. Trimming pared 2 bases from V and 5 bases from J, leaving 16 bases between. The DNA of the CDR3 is TGTGCCAGCAGTTACCTTACCGCAAACCTCAACAATGAGCAGTTCTTC. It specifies CASSYLTANLNNEQFF.

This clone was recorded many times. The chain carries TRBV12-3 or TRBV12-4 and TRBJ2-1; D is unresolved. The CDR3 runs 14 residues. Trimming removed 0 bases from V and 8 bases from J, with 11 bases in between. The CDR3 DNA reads TGTGCCAGCAGTTTAGCGGGAAGTATCTATGAGCAGTTCTTC. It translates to CASSLAGSIYEQFF.

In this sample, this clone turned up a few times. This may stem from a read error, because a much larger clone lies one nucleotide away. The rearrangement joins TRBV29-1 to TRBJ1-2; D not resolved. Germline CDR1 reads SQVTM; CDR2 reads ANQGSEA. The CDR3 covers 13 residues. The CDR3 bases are TGCAGCGTTGGGGGTGCGGGCGTCGATGGCCACACCTTC. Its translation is CSVGGAGVDGHTF.

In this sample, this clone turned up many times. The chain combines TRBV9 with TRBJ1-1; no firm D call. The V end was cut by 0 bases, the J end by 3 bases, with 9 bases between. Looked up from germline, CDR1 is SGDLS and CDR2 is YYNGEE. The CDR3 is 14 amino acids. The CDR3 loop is CASSVVSGDTEAFF. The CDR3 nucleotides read TGTGCCAGCAGCGTAGTATCCGGGGACACTGAAGCTTTCTTT.

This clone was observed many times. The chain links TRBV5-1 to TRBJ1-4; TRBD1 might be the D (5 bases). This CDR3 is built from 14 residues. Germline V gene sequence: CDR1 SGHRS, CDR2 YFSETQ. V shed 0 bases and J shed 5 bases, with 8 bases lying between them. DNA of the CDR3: TGCGCCAGCAGCTTGGGACAGATAAATGAAAAACTGTTTTTT. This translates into CASSLGQINEKLFF.

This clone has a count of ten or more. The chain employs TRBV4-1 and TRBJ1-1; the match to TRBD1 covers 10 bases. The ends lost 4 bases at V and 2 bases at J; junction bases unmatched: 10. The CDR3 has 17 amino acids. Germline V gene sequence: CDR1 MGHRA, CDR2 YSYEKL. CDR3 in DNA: TGCGCCAGCAGCCCCGGGGACAGGGGTGTGGGAAACACTGAAGCTTTCTTT. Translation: CASSPGDRGVGNTEAFF.

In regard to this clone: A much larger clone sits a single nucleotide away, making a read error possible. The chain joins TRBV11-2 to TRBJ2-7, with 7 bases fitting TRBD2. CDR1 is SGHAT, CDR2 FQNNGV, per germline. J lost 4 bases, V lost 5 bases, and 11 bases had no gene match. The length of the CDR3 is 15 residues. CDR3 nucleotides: TGTGCCAGCAGCCACTGGGTGCGGGAGTCATACGAGCAGTACTTC. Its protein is CASSHWVRESYEQYF.

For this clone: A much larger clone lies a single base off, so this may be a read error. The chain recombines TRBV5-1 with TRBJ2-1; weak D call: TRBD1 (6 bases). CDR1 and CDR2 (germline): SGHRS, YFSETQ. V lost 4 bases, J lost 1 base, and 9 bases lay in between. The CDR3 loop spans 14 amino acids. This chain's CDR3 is CASSRDISYNEQFF. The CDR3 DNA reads TGCGCCAGCAGCCGGGACATATCCTACAATGAGCAGTTCTTC.

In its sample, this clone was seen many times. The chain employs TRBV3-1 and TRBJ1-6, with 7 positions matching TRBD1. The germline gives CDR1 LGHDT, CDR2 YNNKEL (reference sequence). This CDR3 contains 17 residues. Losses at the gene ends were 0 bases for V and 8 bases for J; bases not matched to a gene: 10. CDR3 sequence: CASSQELRTGDDSPLHF. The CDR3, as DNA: TGTGCCAGCAGCCAAGAGCTCCGGACAGGTGATGATTCACCCCTCCACTTT.

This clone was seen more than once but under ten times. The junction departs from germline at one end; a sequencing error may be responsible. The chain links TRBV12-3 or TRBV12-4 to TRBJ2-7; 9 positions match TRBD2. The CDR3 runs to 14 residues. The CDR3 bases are TGTGCCAGAAGTTCACGGGGACTAGCTTACGAGCAGTACTTC. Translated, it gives CARSSRGLAYEQYF.

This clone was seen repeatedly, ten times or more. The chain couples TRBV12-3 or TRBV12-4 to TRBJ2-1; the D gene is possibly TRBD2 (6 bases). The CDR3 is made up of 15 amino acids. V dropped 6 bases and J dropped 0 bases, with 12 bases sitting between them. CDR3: CASREGGSSYNEQFF. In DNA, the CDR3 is TGTGCCAGCAGGGAAGGAGGGTCCTCCTACAATGAGCAGTTCTTC.

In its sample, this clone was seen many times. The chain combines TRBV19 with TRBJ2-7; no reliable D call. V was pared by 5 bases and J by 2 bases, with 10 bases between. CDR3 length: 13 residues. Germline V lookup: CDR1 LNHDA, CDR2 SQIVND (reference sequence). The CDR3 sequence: CASSPDYTYEQYF. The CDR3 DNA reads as TGTGCCAGTAGTCCGGATTACACCTACGAGCAGTACTTC.

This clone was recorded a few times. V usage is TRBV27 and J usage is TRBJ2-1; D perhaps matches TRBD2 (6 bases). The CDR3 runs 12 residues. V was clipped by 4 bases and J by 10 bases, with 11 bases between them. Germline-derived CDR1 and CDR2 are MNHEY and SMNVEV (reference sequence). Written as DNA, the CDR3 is TGTGCCAGCAGTTCGATAGCGGAAGAGCAGTTCTTC. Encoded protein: CASSSIAEEQFF.

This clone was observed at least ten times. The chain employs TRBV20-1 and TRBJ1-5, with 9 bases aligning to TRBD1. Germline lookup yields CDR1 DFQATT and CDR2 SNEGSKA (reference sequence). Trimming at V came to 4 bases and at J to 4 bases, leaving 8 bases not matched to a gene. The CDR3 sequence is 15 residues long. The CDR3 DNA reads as TGCAGTGCTACCGGGACAGGGAGACTTAATCAGCCCCAGCATTTT. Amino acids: CSATGTGRLNQPQHF.

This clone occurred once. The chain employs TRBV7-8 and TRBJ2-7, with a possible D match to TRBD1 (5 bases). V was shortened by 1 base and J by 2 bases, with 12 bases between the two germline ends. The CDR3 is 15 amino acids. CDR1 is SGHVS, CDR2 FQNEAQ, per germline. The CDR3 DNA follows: TGTGCCAGCAGCTTAGGGGTAGGGGCTACCTACGAGCAGTACTTC. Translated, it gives CASSLGVGATYEQYF.